The TCR beta chain under discussion was sequenced for a study of CD8+CD57+ T cells in acquired aplastic anemia. Study information: Sorted cells (CD4+ and CD8+) yielded DNA amounts that averaged approximately 3.1 ug.

In this sample, this clonotype turned up once. Its antigen is not identified. Whole-study findings and limits: A significant difference in CD8+ Simpson's diversity between patients and controls was not found.

Profiling of TCR beta VDJ combinations and CDR3 sequences used genomic DNA as template. TCRdb analysed the reads with MiXCR anew, one entry per CDR3 protein. The sample shows about 150,000 distinct CDR3 sequences, about 52% of them seen only once. This CDR3 contains 13 residues. Germline CDR1 and CDR2: SEHNR and FQNEAQ (reference sequence). Deletions cut 5 bases from V and 3 bases from J, with 11 bases between. Only patients with CD8+CD57+ cell expansion on flow cytometry were chosen for sequencing. The patients, all of them, had severe acquired aplastic anemia. The V and J genes are TRBV7-9 and TRBJ2-7; D remains unclear. This TCR came from a human donor with aplastic anemia. Input material: sorted CD4+, CD8+, or CD8+CD57+ T cells (not recorded which) from PBMCs. As DNA, the CDR3 is TGTGCCAGCAGCCCGAAGACGGGCTACGAGCAGTACTTC. As protein: CASSPKTGYEQYF.